This TCR beta chain comes out of a study of blood T cell repertoires in COVID-19. There are 16 residues in the CDR3. After removal of 5 bases from V and 3 bases from J, the junction contained 7 bases not matched to a gene. Germline V gene data show CDR1 as MDHEN and CDR2 as SYDVKM. In the source study's methods: Estimation of nucleated cell counts relied on the amplification of reference gene primers. The assay was immunoSEQ multiplex PCR, and TCRdb's table has in-frame clones only and misses some. V, J and clone size are those of that table, while D and trimming were read from the DNA. The data contain about 210,000 clones, 65% to 85% of them singletons.

The receptor's source is a young man with acute COVID-19. This sequence joins TRBV28 and TRBJ2-1, with TRBD2 identical over 10 bases. Sequenced sample: PBMCs or T cells enriched from blood (not recorded which). CDR3 in DNA: TGTGCCAGCAGTCCTAGCGGGGGCCGTGGCTACAATGAGCAGTTCTTC. The encoded protein is CASSPSGGRGYNEQFF.